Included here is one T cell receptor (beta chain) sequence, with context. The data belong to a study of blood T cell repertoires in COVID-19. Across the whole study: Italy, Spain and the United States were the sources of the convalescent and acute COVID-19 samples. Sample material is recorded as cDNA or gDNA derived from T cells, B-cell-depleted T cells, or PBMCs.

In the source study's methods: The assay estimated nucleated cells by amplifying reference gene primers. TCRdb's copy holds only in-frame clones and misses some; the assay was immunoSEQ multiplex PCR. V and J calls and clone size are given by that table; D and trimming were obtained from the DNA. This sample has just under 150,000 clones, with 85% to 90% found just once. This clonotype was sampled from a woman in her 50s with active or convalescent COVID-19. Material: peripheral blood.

The DNA for the CDR3 is TGTGCCAGCAGCGAACAACAGGGATACTATGGCTACACCTTC. Amino acids: CASSEQQGYYGYTF. The chain is built from TRBV9 and TRBJ1-2; D is possibly TRBD1 (6 bases). The CDR3 is 14 amino acids. The germline CDR1 and CDR2 sequences are SGDLS and YYNGEE. V was cut by 3 bases and J by 3 bases, with 12 bases left in between.